This T cell receptor (beta chain) was found in a study of T-cell memory formation after mild COVID-19. Whole-study context: TCR clustering was largely donor specific.

Using its own MiXCR run on the 5' RACE reads, TCRdb lists one record per CDR3 protein. The sample contains about 340,000 distinct CDR3 sequences, roughly 20% of which appear only once. Findings and limits, study-wide: Several responding clones turned up in pre-infection memory, indicating that cross-reactive memory may have taken part.

CDR1 and CDR2 (germline): DFQATT, SNEGSKA (reference sequence). Deletions cut 4 bases from V and 3 bases from J, with 16 bases between. CDR3 length equals 15 residues. Concerning this clonotype: As yet, its antigen is unknown.

This TCR was recovered from an adult woman who had mild COVID-19 (a few samples of this study predate the infection). Cell type and time point are not known. The V call is TRBV20-1, the J call TRBJ2-4, with TRBD1 as a possible D gene (6 bases). Sequencing was carried out using PBMCs or a T cell subset sorted from them (not recorded which). The CDR3 spells CSATTGAPGKNIQYF. The CDR3, as DNA: TGCAGTGCTACGACAGGTGCGCCGGGCAAAAACATTCAGTACTTC.